The T cell receptor (beta chain) under discussion was sequenced for a study of CDR3 diversity in severe acne. The CDR3 loop spans 14 amino acids. Unmatched junction bases numbered 9, after V lost 8 bases and J lost 7 bases. The germline CDR1 and CDR2 sequences are SEHNR and FQNEAQ (reference sequence). MiXCR was run by TCRdb on the PCR reads, yielding one entry per CDR3 protein. The table lists under 95,000 distinct CDR3 sequences, about half of them singletons. This sequence joins TRBV7-9 and TRBJ2-7; 12 nucleotides align to TRBD2. This clonotype was obtained from a male donor in good health, serving as a control. Sequenced material: blood. CDR3 loop: CASGPSGGAGEQYF. The CDR3 nucleotides read TGTGCCAGCGGACCTAGCGGGGGGGCGGGGGAGCAGTACTTC.